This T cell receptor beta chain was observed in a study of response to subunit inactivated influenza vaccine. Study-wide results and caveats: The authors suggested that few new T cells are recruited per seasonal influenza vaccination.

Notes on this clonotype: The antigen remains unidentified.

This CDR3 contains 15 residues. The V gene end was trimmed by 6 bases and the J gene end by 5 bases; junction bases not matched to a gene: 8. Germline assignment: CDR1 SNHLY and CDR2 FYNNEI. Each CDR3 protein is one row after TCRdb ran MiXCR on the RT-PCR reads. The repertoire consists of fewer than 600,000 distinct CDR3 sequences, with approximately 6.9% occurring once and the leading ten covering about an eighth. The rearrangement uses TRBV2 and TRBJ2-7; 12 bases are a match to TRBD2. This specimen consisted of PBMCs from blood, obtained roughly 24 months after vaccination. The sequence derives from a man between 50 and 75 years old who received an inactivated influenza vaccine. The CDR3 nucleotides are TGTGCCAGCAGAAGACTAGCGGGAGATAGAAACGAGCAGTACTTC. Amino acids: CASRRLAGDRNEQYF.